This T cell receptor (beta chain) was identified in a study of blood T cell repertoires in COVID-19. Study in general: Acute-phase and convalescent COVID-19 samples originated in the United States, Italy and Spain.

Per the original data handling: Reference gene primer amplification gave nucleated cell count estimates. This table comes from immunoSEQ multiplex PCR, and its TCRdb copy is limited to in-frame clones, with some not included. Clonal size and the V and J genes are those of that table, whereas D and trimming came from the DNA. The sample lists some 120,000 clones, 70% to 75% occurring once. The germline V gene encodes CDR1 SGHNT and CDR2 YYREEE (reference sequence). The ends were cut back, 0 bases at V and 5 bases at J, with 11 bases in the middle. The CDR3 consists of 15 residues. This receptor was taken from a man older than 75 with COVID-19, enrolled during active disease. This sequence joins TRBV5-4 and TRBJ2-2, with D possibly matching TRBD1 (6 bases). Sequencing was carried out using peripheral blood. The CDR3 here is CASSLDRGKTGELFF. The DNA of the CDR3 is TGTGCCAGCAGCTTGGATAGGGGGAAAACCGGGGAGCTGTTTTTT.